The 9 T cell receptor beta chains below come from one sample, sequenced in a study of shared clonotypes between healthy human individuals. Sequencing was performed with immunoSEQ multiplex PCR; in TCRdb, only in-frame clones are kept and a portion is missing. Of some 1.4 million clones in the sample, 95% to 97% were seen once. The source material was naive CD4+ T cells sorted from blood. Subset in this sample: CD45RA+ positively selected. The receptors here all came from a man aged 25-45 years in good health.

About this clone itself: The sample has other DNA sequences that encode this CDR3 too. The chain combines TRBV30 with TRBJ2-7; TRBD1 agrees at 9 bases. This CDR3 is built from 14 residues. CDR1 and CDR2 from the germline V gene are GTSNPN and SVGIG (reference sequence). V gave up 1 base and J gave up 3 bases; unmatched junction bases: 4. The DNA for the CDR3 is TGTGCCTGGAGTGCCGGACAGGGGCTCTACGAGCAGTACTTC. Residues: CAWSAGQGLYEQYF. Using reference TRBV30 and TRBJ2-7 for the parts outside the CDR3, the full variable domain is SQTIHQWPATLVQPVGSPLSLECTVEGTSNPNLYWYRQAAGRGLQLLFYSVGIGQISSEVPQNLSASRPQDRQFILSSKKLLLSDSGFYLCAWSAGQGLYEQYFGPGTRLTVT.

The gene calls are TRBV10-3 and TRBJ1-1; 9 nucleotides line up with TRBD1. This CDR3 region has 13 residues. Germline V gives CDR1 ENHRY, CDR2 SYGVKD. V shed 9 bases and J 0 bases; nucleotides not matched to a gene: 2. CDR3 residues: CAITGGLNTEAFF. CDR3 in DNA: TGTGCCATTACAGGGGGCCTGAACACTGAAGCTTTCTTT.

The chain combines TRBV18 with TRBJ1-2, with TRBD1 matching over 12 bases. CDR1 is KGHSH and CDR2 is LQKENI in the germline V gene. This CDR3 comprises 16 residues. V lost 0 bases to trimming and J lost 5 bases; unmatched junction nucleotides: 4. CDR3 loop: CASSPPGQGAYYGYTF. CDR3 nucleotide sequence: TGTGCCAGCTCACCACCGGGACAGGGGGCTTATTATGGCTACACCTTC.

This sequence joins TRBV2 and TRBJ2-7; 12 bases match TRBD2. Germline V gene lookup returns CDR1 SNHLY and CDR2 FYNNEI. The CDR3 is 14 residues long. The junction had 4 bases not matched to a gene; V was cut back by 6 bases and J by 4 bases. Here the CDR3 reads CASSRLAGVYEQYF. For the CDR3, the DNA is TGTGCCAGCAGCAGACTAGCGGGAGTATACGAGCAGTACTTC.

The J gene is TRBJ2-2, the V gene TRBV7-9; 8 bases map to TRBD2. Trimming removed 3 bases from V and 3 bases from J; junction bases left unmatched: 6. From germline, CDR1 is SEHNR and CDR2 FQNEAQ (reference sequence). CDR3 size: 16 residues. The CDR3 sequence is CASSFSTSGYTGELFF. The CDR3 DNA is TGTGCCAGCAGCTTTAGTACTAGCGGATACACCGGGGAGCTGTTTTTT.

The CDR3 sequence is CASSLRSSVRQYF. CDR3 coding DNA: TGTGCCAGCAGTTTGCGTAGTTCAGTAAGGCAGTACTTC. This chain uses TRBV27 with TRBJ2-7; no clear D. The V gene's germline CDR1 is MNHEY and CDR2 SMNVEV (reference sequence). The CDR3 runs to 13 residues. The V end was cut by 3 bases, the J end by 9 bases, with 15 bases between.

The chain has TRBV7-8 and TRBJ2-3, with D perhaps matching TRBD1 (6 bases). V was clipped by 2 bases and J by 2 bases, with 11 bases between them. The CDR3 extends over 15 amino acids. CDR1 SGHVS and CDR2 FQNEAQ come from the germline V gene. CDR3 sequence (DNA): TGTGCCAGCAGCTTATCAGGGGCCGACACAGATACGCAGTATTTT. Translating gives CASSLSGADTDTQYF.

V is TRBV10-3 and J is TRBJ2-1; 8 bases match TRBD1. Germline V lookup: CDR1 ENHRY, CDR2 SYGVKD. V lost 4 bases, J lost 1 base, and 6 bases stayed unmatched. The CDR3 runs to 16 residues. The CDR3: CAISAFRTGSYNEQFF. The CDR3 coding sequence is TGTGCCATCAGTGCCTTTCGGACAGGGTCCTACAATGAGCAGTTCTTC.

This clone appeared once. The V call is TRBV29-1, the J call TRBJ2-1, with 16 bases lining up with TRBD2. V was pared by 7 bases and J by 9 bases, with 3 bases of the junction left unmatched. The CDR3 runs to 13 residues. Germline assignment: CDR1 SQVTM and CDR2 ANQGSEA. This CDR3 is CSEGLAGGPEQFF. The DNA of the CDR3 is TGCAGCGAGGGACTAGCGGGAGGGCCTGAGCAGTTCTTC.